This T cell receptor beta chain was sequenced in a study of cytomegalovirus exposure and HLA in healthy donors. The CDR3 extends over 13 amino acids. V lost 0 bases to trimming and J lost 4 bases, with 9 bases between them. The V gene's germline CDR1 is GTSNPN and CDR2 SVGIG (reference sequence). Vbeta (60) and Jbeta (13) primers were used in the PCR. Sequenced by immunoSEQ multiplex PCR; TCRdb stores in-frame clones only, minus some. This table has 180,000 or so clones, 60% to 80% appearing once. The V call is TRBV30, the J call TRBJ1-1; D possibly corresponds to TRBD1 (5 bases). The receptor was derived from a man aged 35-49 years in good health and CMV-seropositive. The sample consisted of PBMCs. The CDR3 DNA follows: TGTGCCTGGAGTGTATCGGGGGGCACTGAAGCTTTCTTT. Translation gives CAWSVSGGTEAFF.